These 8 T cell receptor beta chains were sequenced from one sample in a study of PD-1 blockade in classical Hodgkin lymphoma. As to time point: cycle 4 day 1 (C4D1), after 5 to 7 weeks of nivolumab. Each and every patient relapsed after autologous stem cell transplantation, and patients got differing brentuximab vedotin exposure. Profiled with immunoSEQ multiplex PCR; TCRdb holds only in-frame clones, not every one. The sample has approximately 65,000 clones, roughly 92% seen once. This material consisted of peripheral blood mononuclear cells (PBMCs), taken before the fourth cycle of nivolumab. The source of these receptors is a human donor with classical Hodgkin lymphoma.

The chain employs TRBV2 and TRBJ1-1; 7 positions match TRBD1. The CDR3 is 16 amino acids. V gave up 11 bases and J gave up 3 bases; unmatched junction bases: 18. Germline CDR1 is SNHLY and CDR2 is FYNNEI. DNA for the CDR3: TGTGCCCCGGTCACCACAGGGGCACCAATGGACACTGAAGCTTTCTTT. Encoded protein: CAPVTTGAPMDTEAFF.

The rearrangement joins TRBV27 to TRBJ2-7, with a possible D match to TRBD1 (7 bases). CDR1 is MNHEY, CDR2 SMNVEV, per germline (reference sequence). This CDR3 region has 13 residues. V shed 6 bases and J shed 7 bases, with 16 bases lying between them. CDR3 sequence (DNA): TGTGCCAGCAGCCGGAGGGGGCTTAGTGAGCAGTACTTC. Protein: CASSRRGLSEQYF.

The chain employs TRBV27 and TRBJ2-5; D is undetermined. CDR1 is MNHEY and CDR2 is SMNVEV in the germline V gene (reference sequence). Trimming left V 1 base short and J 3 bases short, with 9 bases between. The CDR3 has 14 amino acids. The CDR3 DNA is TGTGCCAGCAGTTTATTAGGGTACGAAGAGACCCAGTACTTC. Protein product: CASSLLGYEETQYF.

The chain combines TRBV7-3 with TRBJ1-1; 7 bases match TRBD1. The trim removed 5 bases at V and 1 base at J, leaving 1 base unmatched. Per the germline V gene, CDR1 is SGHTA and CDR2 is FQGTGA. This CDR3 spans 13 amino acids. The CDR3 bases are TGTGCCAGCAGCCGGACAGGGAACACTGAAGCTTTCTTT. Amino acids: CASSRTGNTEAFF.

The V and J genes are TRBV11-2 and TRBJ1-4; D call uncertain. V lost 2 bases, J lost 7 bases, and 5 bases lay in between. The CDR3 contains 12 residues. Germline V lookup: CDR1 SGHAT, CDR2 FQNNGV. The CDR3 sequence is CASSLSAEKLFF. CDR3 in DNA: TGTGCCAGCAGCTTATCCGCTGAAAAACTGTTTTTT.

V and J are TRBV5-4 and TRBJ2-3; D not resolved. Deletions cut 4 bases from V and 3 bases from J, with 9 bases between. Germline CDR1 is SGHNT and CDR2 is YYREEE (reference sequence). The CDR3 contains 13 residues. The CDR3 nucleotides read TGTGCCAGCAGCATGCCTTCTACAGATACGCAGTATTTT. Amino acid sequence: CASSMPSTDTQYF.

This clone was seen once. The rearrangement uses TRBV6-1 and TRBJ2-5, with D tentatively TRBD1 or TRBD2 (5 bases each). Trimming stripped 6 bases from V and 13 bases from J, with 18 bases between. The CDR3 covers 12 residues. Germline CDR1 is MNHNS and CDR2 is SASEGT. CDR3 in amino acids: CASSSGPLIRYF. The DNA for the CDR3 is TGTGCCAGCAGCTCGGGACCCCTCATTCGGTACTTC.

This chain links TRBV6-1 with TRBJ1-2, with TRBD1 as a possible D gene (6 bases). The CDR3 has 15 amino acids. CDR1 and CDR2 from the germline V gene are MNHNS and SASEGT. V dropped 3 bases and J dropped 2 bases, with 13 bases sitting between them. Written as DNA, the CDR3 is TGTGCCAGCAGTGAGGGGTTAGACAGGAACTATGGCTACACCTTC. Residues: CASSEGLDRNYGYTF.